This TCR beta chain appears in the sequencing data of a study of cytomegalovirus exposure and HLA in healthy donors. V lost 3 bases, J lost 4 bases, and 2 bases stayed unmatched. Germline V gives CDR1 MNHEY, CDR2 SMNVEV (reference sequence). CDR3 length: 13 amino acids. This clone was counted a single time. The PCR made use of 60 Vbeta and 13 Jbeta primers. Assay used: immunoSEQ multiplex PCR; TCRdb lists only in-frame clones, some missing. The sample consists of tens of thousands of clones, nearly 80% of them appearing once. The chain has TRBV27 and TRBJ2-7; 8 positions match TRBD1. Sequenced input: PBMCs. The origin of this receptor is a woman aged 40 to 49 in good health and CMV-seronegative. The CDR3 DNA follows: TGTGCCAGCAGTTTGTACAGGGGGTACGAGCAGTACTTC. Translated: CASSLYRGYEQYF.